This entry lists 22 T cell receptor beta chains sequenced from one sample in a study of cytomegalovirus exposure and HLA in healthy donors. The PCR used 60 Vbeta and 13 Jbeta primers. Data came from immunoSEQ multiplex PCR; TCRdb stores just in-frame clones and leaves some out. Here the sample spans roughly 160,000 clones, approximately 80% being singletons. The sample taken for sequencing was PBMCs. The receptors were gathered from a woman in her 30s in good health and CMV-seropositive.

The rearrangement uses TRBV7-2 and TRBJ2-7; TRBD2 matches 9 bases. The CDR3 extends over 15 amino acids. Germline CDR1 reads SGHTA; CDR2 reads FQGNSA. Germline trimming cut 7 bases from V and 3 bases from J; bases unmatched to any gene: 10. In nucleotides, the CDR3 is TGTGCCAGCACGGCGGGGGGGGTTTACCTCTACGAGCAGTACTTC. Amino acids: CASTAGGVYLYEQYF.

V gene TRBV30 combines with J gene TRBJ2-3; D gene unclear. The CDR3 totals 14 residues. V dropped 3 bases and J dropped 0 bases, with 10 bases sitting between them. The germline CDR1 and CDR2 sequences are GTSNPN and SVGIG (reference sequence). The CDR3 reads CAWRLITSTDTQYF. The DNA for the CDR3 is TGTGCCTGGAGACTTATCACCAGCACAGATACGCAGTATTTT. The whole variable domain, filled in from reference TRBV30 and TRBJ2-3, reads SQTIHQWPATLVQPVGSPLSLECTVEGTSNPNLYWYRQAAGRGLQLLFYSVGIGQISSEVPQNLSASRPQDRQFILSSKKLLLSDSGFYLCAWRLITSTDTQYFGPGTRLTVL.

The chain is built from TRBV19 and TRBJ2-3; D unclear. Per germline, CDR1 LNHDA and CDR2 SQIVND (reference sequence). Trimming took 3 bases from V and 7 from J, leaving 5 bases between them. The CDR3 spans 11 residues. DNA for the CDR3: TGTGCCAGTAGTATCCGTAATACGCAGTATTTT. Amino acids: CASSIRNTQYF.

This chain uses TRBV7-9 with TRBJ2-2, with 8 positions matching TRBD1. This CDR3 has 15 residues. J lost 4 bases, V lost 4 bases, and 5 bases had no gene match. The germline V gene encodes CDR1 SEHNR and CDR2 FQNEAQ (reference sequence). The DNA for the CDR3 is TGTGCCAGCAGCTCCAGGGGGCTGGTCACCGGGGAGCTGTTTTTT. Translated, it gives CASSSRGLVTGELFF.

The chain employs TRBV6-6 and TRBJ2-7; TRBD2 is a possible D gene (6 bases). The V and J ends lost 0 bases and 6 bases respectively, with 9 bases between them. The CDR3 is made up of 13 amino acids. Per the germline V gene, CDR1 is MNHNY and CDR2 is SVGAGI (reference sequence). This CDR3 reads CASSYSGRGEQYF. DNA for the CDR3: TGTGCCAGCAGTTACTCCGGGAGAGGCGAGCAGTACTTC.

The chain joins TRBV11-2 to TRBJ2-3, with TRBD2 matching 11 bases. With V trimmed by 1 base and J by 5 bases, 11 bases remained unmatched. CDR3 length: 18 residues. Germline V gene data show CDR1 as SGHAT and CDR2 as FQNNGV. The CDR3 is CASSLASTTSGAGDTQYF. The CDR3 nucleotides read TGTGCCAGCAGCTTAGCCTCCACGACTAGCGGGGCTGGAGATACGCAGTATTTT.

The chain uses TRBV9 and TRBJ2-7; no reliable D call. Trimming took 0 bases from V and 1 from J, leaving 8 bases between them. This CDR3 region has 14 residues. Germline V gene data show CDR1 as SGDLS and CDR2 as YYNGEE. The CDR3 nucleotides read TGTGCCAGCAGCGTAGGCGCTCTATCCTACGAGCAGTACTTC. As protein: CASSVGALSYEQYF.

The J gene is TRBJ2-7, the V gene TRBV5-1, with 10 positions matching TRBD1. Trimming took 1 base from V and 6 from J; bases not matched to a gene: 7. The germline CDR1 and CDR2 sequences are SGHRS and YFSETQ. CDR3 size: 15 residues. CDR3 amino acids: CASSLPRWTGGEQYF. The CDR3 bases are TGCGCCAGCAGCTTGCCTCGTTGGACAGGGGGCGAGCAGTACTTC.

V is TRBV25-1 and J is TRBJ2-6; D ambiguous. Trimming left V 2 bases short and J 0 bases short, with 8 bases between. This CDR3 is 16 amino acids long. Germline CDR1 is MGHDK and CDR2 is SYGVNS. The CDR3 bases are TGTGCCAGCAGTGAACCCGGGTTCTCTGGGGCCAACGTCCTGACTTTC. Protein product: CASSEPGFSGANVLTF.

This chain joins TRBV5-1 and TRBJ2-5; TRBD1 matches at 8 bases. After removal of 10 bases from V and 3 bases from J, the junction contained 8 bases not matched to a gene. The CDR3 runs 13 residues. The germline V gene encodes CDR1 SGHRS and CDR2 YFSETQ. For the CDR3, the DNA is TGCGCCGGCAACGACAGGGGAAAAGAGACCCAGTACTTC. Protein sequence: CAGNDRGKETQYF.

As for this clone: Its ends do not fully match the called genes, so a read error is possible. CDR3 sequence (DNA): TGTGCCAGCAGGCTTAGTCTAACCTCCAACAATGAGCAGTTCTTC. It translates to CASRLSLTSNNEQFF. This chain connects TRBV7-3 to TRBJ2-1; D not resolved. This CDR3 spans 15 amino acids. The germline V gene encodes CDR1 SGHTA and CDR2 FQGTGA. Using reference TRBV7-3 and TRBJ2-1 for the parts outside the CDR3, the full variable domain is GAGVSQTPSNKVTEKGKYVELRCDPISGHTALYWYRQSLGQGPEFLIYFQGTGAADDSGLPNDRFFAVRPEGSVSTLKIQRTERGDSAVYLCASRLSLTSNNEQFFGPGTRLTVL.

V gene TRBV7-3 combines with J gene TRBJ2-3; the match to TRBD1 covers 7 bases. V lost 0 bases, J lost 6 bases, and 6 bases stayed unmatched. The CDR3 spans 15 residues. The germline V gene encodes CDR1 SGHTA and CDR2 FQGTGA. The CDR3 DNA sequence: TGTGCCAGCAGCTTAACCCGACAGGGTCGCGATACGCAGTATTTT. It encodes CASSLTRQGRDTQYF.

With respect to this clone: The same CDR3 can be traced to other DNA sequences in this sample. The chain employs TRBV7-2 and TRBJ1-3; possible D gene TRBD1, 6 bases. The germline V gene has CDR1 SGHTA and CDR2 FQGNSA. With 5 bases removed from V and 8 bases from J, the gap between germline ends came to 10 bases. CDR3 length: 12 residues. The CDR3 region is CASSPQGYTIYF. The CDR3 DNA is TGTGCCAGCAGCCCCCAGGGGTACACCATATATTTT.

This sequence joins TRBV18 and TRBJ2-1; perhaps TRBD1 as D (5 bases). V was shortened by 6 bases and J by 7 bases, with 16 bases between the two germline ends. This CDR3 is 14 amino acids long. Germline CDR1 is KGHSH and CDR2 is LQKENI. The CDR3 nucleotides are TGTGCCAGCTCCCCGATCACAGGATGGAATGAGCAGTTCTTC. Translated: CASSPITGWNEQFF.

The J gene is TRBJ2-7, the V gene TRBV18; tentative D call: TRBD2 (5 bases). Trimming took off 6 bases at V and 2 bases at J, with 17 bases between the two ends. In germline, CDR1 is KGHSH, CDR2 LQKENI. CDR3 length equals 15 residues. DNA of the CDR3: TGTGCCAGCTCCCTCGCCGGAGGAGTAACCTACGAGCAGTACTTC. Translated, it gives CASSLAGGVTYEQYF.

The chain couples TRBV6-6 to TRBJ1-1, with a possible D match to TRBD1 (5 bases). Germline CDR1 MNHNY, CDR2 SVGAGI (reference sequence). This CDR3 contains 15 residues. V dropped 2 bases and J dropped 3 bases, with 13 bases sitting between them. This CDR3 reads CASSYSRGRDTEAFF. The CDR3 bases are TGTGCCAGCAGTTACAGCCGGGGGAGGGACACTGAAGCTTTCTTT.

This chain links TRBV14 with TRBJ1-2, with D hard to call. The CDR3 extends over 15 amino acids. V dropped 3 bases and J dropped 0 bases, with 11 bases sitting between them. CDR1 is SGHDN, CDR2 FVKESK, per germline. CDR3 bases: TGTGCCAGCAGCCAGACGGCGGTTACTAACTATGGCTACACCTTC. This codes for CASSQTAVTNYGYTF. The whole variable domain, filled in from reference TRBV14 and TRBJ1-2, reads EAGVTQFPSHSVIEKGQTVTLRCDPISGHDNLYWYRRVMGKEIKFLLHFVKESKQDESGMPNNRFLAERTGGTYSTLKVQPAELEDSGVYFCASSQTAVTNYGYTFGSGTRLTVV.

CDR3 nucleotides: TGTGCCAGCAGCCAAGGGGAGGGTTCACCCCTCCACTTT. Translated: CASSQGEGSPLHF. The chain joins TRBV14 to TRBJ1-6; D is unclear. The germline gives CDR1 SGHDN, CDR2 FVKESK. Deletions cut 1 base from V and 9 bases from J, with 7 bases between. The CDR3 extends over 13 amino acids. Full variable domain (remainder filled in from reference TRBV14 and TRBJ1-6): EAGVTQFPSHSVIEKGQTVTLRCDPISGHDNLYWYRRVMGKEIKFLLHFVKESKQDESGMPNNRFLAERTGGTYSTLKVQPAELEDSGVYFCASSQGEGSPLHFGNGTRLTVT.

A few counts support this clone. Additional DNA sequences in this sample encode the identical CDR3. The chain employs TRBV4-1 and TRBJ1-2, with 9 positions matching TRBD1. This CDR3 comprises 15 residues. Germline V gene data show CDR1 as MGHRA and CDR2 as YSYEKL. Unmatched junction bases numbered 3, after V lost 2 bases and J lost 2 bases. The CDR3 DNA reads as TGCGCCAGCAGCCAAACGGGACAGGGCAACTATGGCTACACCTTC. Protein product: CASSQTGQGNYGYTF.

The chain links TRBV9 to TRBJ2-7; 8 nucleotides line up with TRBD1. This CDR3 has 14 residues. V gave up 3 bases and J gave up 5 bases; unmatched junction bases: 7. The germline V gene encodes CDR1 SGDLS and CDR2 YYNGEE. Here the CDR3 reads CASSESNRGNEQYF. In DNA form, the CDR3 reads TGTGCCAGCAGCGAATCTAACAGGGGGAACGAGCAGTACTTC.

J is TRBJ2-6 and V is TRBV5-1; D is perhaps TRBD1 (8 bases). CDR1 and CDR2 (germline): SGHRS, YFSETQ. V lost 0 bases and J 0 bases, leaving 13 bases between the germline ends. This CDR3 is built from 18 residues. CDR3 nucleotides: TGCGCCAGCAGCTTGGCACAGGGGGGGAGCTCTGGGGCCAACGTCCTGACTTTC. Amino acid sequence: CASSLAQGGSSGANVLTF. The whole variable domain, remainder taken from reference TRBV5-1 and TRBJ2-6, is KAGVTQTPRYLIKTRGQQVTLSCSPISGHRSVSWYQQTPGQGLQFLFEYFSETQRNKGNFPGRFSGRQFSNSRSEMNVSTLELGDSALYLCASSLAQGGSSGANVLTFGAGSRLTVL.

This chain connects TRBV6-1 to TRBJ1-1, with unresolved D. The CDR3 has 15 residues. Between the trimmed V and J ends, which lost 1 base and 3 bases, there was a span of 12 bases. Germline loops: CDR1 MNHNS, CDR2 SASEGT. The CDR3 here is CASSEGGARDTEAFF. For the CDR3, the DNA is TGTGCCAGCAGTGAAGGAGGTGCCCGGGACACTGAAGCTTTCTTT.